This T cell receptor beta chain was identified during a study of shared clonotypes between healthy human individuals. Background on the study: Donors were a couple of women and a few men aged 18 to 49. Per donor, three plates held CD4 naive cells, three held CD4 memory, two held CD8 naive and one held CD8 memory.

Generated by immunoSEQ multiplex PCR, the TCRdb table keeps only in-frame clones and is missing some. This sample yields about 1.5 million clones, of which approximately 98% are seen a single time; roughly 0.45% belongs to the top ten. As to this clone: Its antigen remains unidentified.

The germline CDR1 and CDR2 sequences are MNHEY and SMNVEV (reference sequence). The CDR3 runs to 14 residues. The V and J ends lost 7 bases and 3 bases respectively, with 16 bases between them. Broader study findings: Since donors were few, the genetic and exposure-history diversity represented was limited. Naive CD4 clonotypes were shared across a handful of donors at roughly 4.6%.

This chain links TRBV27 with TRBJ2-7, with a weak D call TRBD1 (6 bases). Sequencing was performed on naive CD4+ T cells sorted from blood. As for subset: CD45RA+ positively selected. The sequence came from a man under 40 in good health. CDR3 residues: CASKRTGYNYEQYF. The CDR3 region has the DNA TGTGCCAGCAAACGAACAGGGTACAACTACGAGCAGTACTTC.